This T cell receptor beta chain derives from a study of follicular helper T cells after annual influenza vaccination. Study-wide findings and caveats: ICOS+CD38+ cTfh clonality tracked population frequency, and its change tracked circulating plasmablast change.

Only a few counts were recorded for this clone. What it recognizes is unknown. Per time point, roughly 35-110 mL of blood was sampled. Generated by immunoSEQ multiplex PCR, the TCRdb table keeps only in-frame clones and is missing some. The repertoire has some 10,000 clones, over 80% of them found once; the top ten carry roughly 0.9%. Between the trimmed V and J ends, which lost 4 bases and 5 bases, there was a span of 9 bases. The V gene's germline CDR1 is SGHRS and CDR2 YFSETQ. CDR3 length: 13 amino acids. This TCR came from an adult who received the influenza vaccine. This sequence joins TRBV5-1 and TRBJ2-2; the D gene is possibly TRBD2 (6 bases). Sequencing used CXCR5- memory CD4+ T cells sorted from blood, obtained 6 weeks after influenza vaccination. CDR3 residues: CASSGGVTGELFF. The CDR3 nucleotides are TGCGCCAGCAGCGGAGGGGTAACCGGGGAGCTGTTTTTT.